The rows below give T cell receptor beta chains drawn from one sample of a study of T-cell memory formation after mild COVID-19. TCRdb re-called the 5' RACE reads with MiXCR, one entry per CDR3 protein. The sample carries hundreds of thousands of distinct CDR3 sequences, 20% to 25% recorded once. Sequenced material: PBMCs or a T cell subset sorted from them (not recorded which). The origin of the receptors is an adult woman who had mild COVID-19 (a few samples of this study predate the infection). Cell type and time point are not known. CDR3s include the opening cysteine and the closing phenylalanine or tryptophan. The D gene is left open where the match is weak. Clone size is stated in some rows and not others, as once, few, many or a class when expanded.

D	J	V	size	DNA	CDR3
NA	TRBJ1-1	TRBV27	few	TGTGCCAGCAGGAACGGACCGAACACTGAAGCTTTCTTT	CASRNGPNTEAFF
NA	TRBJ2-7	TRBV6-5	NA	TGTGCCAGCAGTTGGAGGGGGGGCAACGAGCAGTACTTC	CASSWRGGNEQYF
NA	TRBJ2-1	TRBV14	few	TGTGCCAGCAGCCAGGCACAGGGAGTCTTGTTGTTCTTC	CASSQAQGVLLFF
NA	TRBJ2-7	TRBV18	NA	TGTGCCAGCTCACCGGCCAGTTCCTACGAGCAGTACTTC	CASSPASSYEQYF
NA	TRBJ2-7	TRBV9	few	TGTGCCAGCAGCCCCGGACTGGTCGGGAACGAGCAGTACTTC	CASSPGLVGNEQYF
NA	TRBJ2-1	TRBV4-1	NA	TGCGCCAGCAGCCGTGTTGGGTTGATAGATGAGCAGTTCTTC	CASSRVGLIDEQFF
NA	TRBJ2-5	TRBV14	NA	TGTGCCAGCAGCCAAGTCTCTCGGATTGCCCAGTACTTC	CASSQVSRIAQYF
NA	TRBJ2-3	TRBV6-5	NA	TGTGCCAGCAGTTACGCTGAGCGCGATACGCAGTATTTT	CASSYAERDTQYF
NA	TRBJ2-2	TRBV7-2	few	TGTGCCAGCAGCTTAGTTATCGCGGCGAACACCGGGGAGCTGTTTTTT	CASSLVIAANTGELFF
TRBD1	TRBJ2-1	TRBV27	NA	TGTGCCAGCAGTCGGGACAGGGTCTATTTGTTCGATGAGCAGTTCTTC	CASSRDRVYLFDEQFF
NA	TRBJ2-5	TRBV7-7	NA	TGTGCTAGCAGCAGGGGAGTATTTCAAGAGACCCAGTACTTC	CASSRGVFQETQYF
NA	TRBJ2-5	TRBV5-1	NA	TGCGCCAGCAGCTTGGCCGGAGGGAGCGGGCACAAAGAGACCCAGTACTTC	CASSLAGGSGHKETQYF
NA	TRBJ2-5	TRBV4-2	many	TGTGCCAGCAGCCAAGATTCCGGACTCGGACCAGAGACCCAGTACTTC	CASSQDSGLGPETQYF
TRBD2	TRBJ2-7	TRBV4-1	NA	TGCGCCAGCACCGAAACTAGCGGGGGATCCTACGAGCAGTACTTC	CASTETSGGSYEQYF
NA	TRBJ1-1	TRBV29-1	NA	TGCAGCGCCGGGCAGGGGCGCACTGAAGCTTTCTTT	CSAGQGRTEAFF
NA	TRBJ1-1	TRBV30	NA	TGTGCCTGGAGTTTAATGAACACTGAAGCTTTCTTT	CAWSLMNTEAFF
TRBD1	TRBJ2-5	TRBV6-1	few	TGTGCCAGCAGTCCGGGACAGGGGTTCGTAAAGACCCAGTACTTC	CASSPGQGFVKTQYF
NA	TRBJ2-1	TRBV5-1	few	TGCGCCAGCAGCATTGGGACTTTCAATGAGCAGTTCTTC	CASSIGTFNEQFF
NA	TRBJ1-2	TRBV5-4	NA	TGTGCCAGCAGCTTGGGGCACGGGGGTCGTAACTATGGCTACACCTTC	CASSLGHGGRNYGYTF
TRBD2	TRBJ2-5	TRBV20-1	few	TGCAGTGCAAAGCGGGGGGGCGCACCGGAGACCCAGTACTTC	CSAKRGGAPETQYF
TRBD2	TRBJ2-3	TRBV7-8	many	TGTGCCAGCAGCGTTACTAGCGGTGGCACAGATACGCAGTATTTT	CASSVTSGGTDTQYF
NA	TRBJ2-3	TRBV29-1	NA	TGCAGCGTTGAAATTAACGATACGCAGTATTTT	CSVEINDTQYF
TRBD1	TRBJ2-6	TRBV30	NA	TGTGCCTGGAGTGACACGGGACAGGGGTTTCCTGGGGCCAACGTCCTGACTTTC	CAWSDTGQGFPGANVLTF
NA	TRBJ1-2	TRBV20-1	NA	TGCAGTGCTACCGGGGGAAACTATGGCTACACCTTC	CSATGGNYGYTF
NA	TRBJ2-7	TRBV7-2	NA	TGTGCCAGCACCCCGCAGGGGTTCTCCTACGAGCAGTACTTC	CASTPQGFSYEQYF
NA	TRBJ2-3	TRBV4-3	few	TGCGCCAGCAGCCATAACAGGGCAGATACGCAGTATTTT	CASSHNRADTQYF
TRBD2	TRBJ2-1	TRBV9	few	TGTGCCAGCAGCGTGGGGACTAGCGGGAATGAAATCTCCTACAATGAGCAGTTCTTC	CASSVGTSGNEISYNEQFF
NA	TRBJ2-3	TRBV9	once	TGTGCCAGCAGCGCGACAGGCCATATCACAGATACGCAGTATTTT	CASSATGHITDTQYF
NA	TRBJ1-5	TRBV25-1	NA	TGTGCCAGCAGTGCCTCCGGGACCACTAGCAATCAGCCCCAGCATTTT	CASSASGTTSNQPQHF
NA	TRBJ2-1	TRBV12-3/TRBV12-4	few	TGTGCCAGCAGTTTAGCGGGAGTTCTCGAAAATGAGCAGTTCTTC	CASSLAGVLENEQFF
NA	TRBJ1-1	TRBV12-3/TRBV12-4	few	TGTGCCAGCAGTGTACCTGCCGGGGTCACTGAAGCTTTCTTT	CASSVPAGVTEAFF
TRBD2	TRBJ2-3	TRBV7-8	NA	TGTGCCAGCAGCCCGACGTCGGGGGGGTGCACAGATACGCAGTATTTT	CASSPTSGGCTDTQYF
NA	TRBJ2-2	TRBV7-8	few	TGTGCCAGCAGCTCCACCGGGACGGCCTGGGGCGGGGAGCTGTTTTTT	CASSSTGTAWGGELFF
NA	TRBJ2-7	TRBV25-1	few	TGTGCCAGCAAACCAGACAGGCATGTGGGTGAGCAGTACTTC	CASKPDRHVGEQYF
NA	TRBJ2-7	TRBV6-6	NA	TGTGCCAGCAGTTACTCGGTGGAGGCCTACGAGCAGTACTTC	CASSYSVEAYEQYF
NA	TRBJ2-1	TRBV27	NA	TGTGCCAGCAGTTATGGGTCAGGGTACAATGAGCAGTTCTTC	CASSYGSGYNEQFF
NA	TRBJ2-7	TRBV20-1	few	TGCAGTGCAAGGACAGCCAGCTCCTACGAGCAGTACTTC	CSARTASSYEQYF
NA	TRBJ1-6	TRBV12-3/TRBV12-4	many	TGTGCCAGCAGTTTAGTCCGAGGGGGGGCCATCTATAATTCACCCCTCCACTTT	CASSLVRGGAIYNSPLHF
NA	TRBJ2-1	TRBV5-1	NA	TGCGCCAGCAGCTTTGTGTCTAGCTCCTACAATGAGCAGTTCTTC	CASSFVSSSYNEQFF
NA	TRBJ1-4	TRBV7-9	few	TGTGCCAGCAGCTTAGTTGGAGAGGTTAATGAAAAACTGTTTTTT	CASSLVGEVNEKLFF
TRBD2	TRBJ2-3	TRBV11-2	NA	TGTGCCATACTACTCCGGGAGGGCCGGGATACGCAGTATTTT	CAILLREGRDTQYF
NA	TRBJ2-5	TRBV12-3/TRBV12-4	few	TGTGCCAGCAGTCACTGGGCCCAAGAGACCCAGTACTTC	CASSHWAQETQYF
NA	TRBJ2-3	TRBV6-5	few	TGTGCCAGCAGACCCAGGGGTTTTGGGACGCAGTATTTT	CASRPRGFGTQYF
NA	TRBJ2-2	TRBV5-1	many	TGCGCCAGCAGCCTCCCAGGAACCACCGGGGAGCTGTTTTTT	CASSLPGTTGELFF
TRBD1	TRBJ2-7	TRBV24-1	few	TGTGCCACCAGTGATCCGTCGGGACAGGGGGACGAGCAGTACTTC	CATSDPSGQGDEQYF
TRBD1	TRBJ2-4	TRBV15	few	TGTGCCACCAGCTCGGACAGGGGGCTGAACATTCAGTACTTC	CATSSDRGLNIQYF
NA	TRBJ2-1	TRBV7-9	NA	TGTGCCAGCAGCCTGACCATTAGCTCCTACAATGAGCAGTTCTTC	CASSLTISSYNEQFF
NA	TRBJ2-7	TRBV14	NA	TGTGCCAGCAGCCCATCCTCGGGGGTTCCCCCCTACGAGCAGTACTTC	CASSPSSGVPPYEQYF
NA	TRBJ1-2	TRBV24-1	few	TGTGCCACCAGTGGTGGAGGGTACAACTATGGCTACACCTTC	CATSGGGYNYGYTF
TRBD1	TRBJ1-1	TRBV6-1	NA	TGTGCCAGCAGACAGGGACAGGGAAAAGCTTTCTTT	CASRQGQGKAFF
TRBD2	TRBJ2-1	TRBV7-3	NA	TGTGCCAGCAGCTTAAGGGCGGGAGAATACAATGAGCAGTTCTTC	CASSLRAGEYNEQFF